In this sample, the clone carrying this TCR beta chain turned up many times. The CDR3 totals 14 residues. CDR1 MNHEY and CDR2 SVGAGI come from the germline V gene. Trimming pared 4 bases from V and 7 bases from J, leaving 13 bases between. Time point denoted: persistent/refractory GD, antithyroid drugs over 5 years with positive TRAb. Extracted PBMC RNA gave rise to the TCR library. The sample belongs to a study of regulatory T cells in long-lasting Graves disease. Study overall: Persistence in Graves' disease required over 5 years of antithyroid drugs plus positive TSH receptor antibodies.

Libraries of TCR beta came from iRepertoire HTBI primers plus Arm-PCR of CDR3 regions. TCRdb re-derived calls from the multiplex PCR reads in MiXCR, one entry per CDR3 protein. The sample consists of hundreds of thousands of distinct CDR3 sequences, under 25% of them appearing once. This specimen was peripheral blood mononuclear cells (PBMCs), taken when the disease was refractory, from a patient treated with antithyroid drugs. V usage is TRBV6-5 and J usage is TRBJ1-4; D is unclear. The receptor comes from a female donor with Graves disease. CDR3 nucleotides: TGTGCCAGCAGTTCCCTGAGATTGGGTGAAAAACTGTTTTTT. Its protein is CASSSLRLGEKLFF.